This T cell receptor (beta chain) is from a study of cytomegalovirus exposure and HLA in healthy donors. About this clone itself: This CDR3 fails to terminate in the conserved phenylalanine or tryptophan, so it likely reflects a read error.

PCR employed 60 Vbeta and 13 Jbeta primers. Sequencing was performed with immunoSEQ multiplex PCR; in TCRdb, only in-frame clones are kept and a portion is missing. The table has around 200,000 clones, roughly 75% seen once. Trimming shortened V by 5 bases and J by 3 bases, and 19 bases separated the two germline ends. The CDR3 contains 16 residues. Germline loops: CDR1 SGHTA, CDR2 FQGNSA. The specimen sequenced was PBMCs. The rearrangement uses TRBV7-2 and TRBJ1-2, with D possibly matching TRBD1 (6 bases). This sequence was found in a man aged 25-45 years in good health and CMV-seropositive. The CDR3 reads CASSPQISTGHYGYTL. DNA for the CDR3: TGTGCCAGCAGCCCACAAATTTCGACAGGCCACTATGGCTACACCCTC.